Listed here are 21 T cell receptor beta chains from one sample, sequenced in a study of T cells expressing NK-cell markers (dated by TCRdb to 2018 to 2021). Library method: 5' RACE. TCRdb shows the sequencer as Illumina HiSeq 2000. TCRdb reprocessed the reads, and each CDR3 protein sequence is entered once, without DNA. The sample's table covers some 600,000 distinct CDR3 sequences. About 3.6% of the sample belongs to the ten largest clones. Sequenced input: blood T cells: a sorted CD56 or NKG2C T cell subset, CD4+ or CD8+ T cells, or bulk PBMC T cells (not recorded which). The receptor set was obtained from a man aged 18 to 35 in good health. Donor details come from another sample of the same person, matched by shared clones.

This chain links TRBV11-2 with TRBJ2-1; as DNA is missing, the TRBD2 call by TCRdb cannot be tested. The V gene's germline CDR1 is SGHAT and CDR2 FQNNGV. The CDR3 sequence is 14 residues long. The CDR3 protein is CASSLDRTSLWQFF.

The J gene is TRBJ2-5, the V gene TRBV30; the TCRdb call, TRBD1, lacks DNA for checking. Germline V gene lookup returns CDR1 GTSNPN and CDR2 SVGIG (reference sequence). The CDR3 spans 15 residues. CDR3: CAWSHPTGLQETQYF.

The chain recombines TRBV7-2 with TRBJ2-5; TCRdb gives TRBD1 as the D gene, but with no DNA this cannot be confirmed. This CDR3 contains 14 residues. Per the germline V gene, CDR1 is SGHTA and CDR2 is FQGNSA. CDR3 sequence reads: CASRETGGAKTQYF.

The chain recombines TRBV12-3 or TRBV12-4 with TRBJ2-2; the TCRdb call, TRBD1, lacks DNA for checking. This CDR3 spans 14 amino acids. The chain's CDR3 is CASTAGIGTGELFF.

The gene calls are TRBV12-3 or TRBV12-4 and TRBJ2-7; with no DNA, the TCRdb D assignment of TRBD1 cannot be verified. The CDR3 consists of 15 residues. The CDR3 is CASSPGQGETYEQYF.

The chain couples TRBV12-3 or TRBV12-4 to TRBJ2-7; the D call of TRBD1 rests on TCRdb alone, since no DNA is present to check it. The CDR3 contains 13 residues. The CDR3 is CASSLTGIHEQYF.

This chain uses TRBV7-2 with TRBJ2-5; TCRdb's D call of TRBD1 is untestable without DNA. Germline lookup yields CDR1 SGHTA and CDR2 FQGNSA. This CDR3 is built from 13 residues. CDR3 loop: CASSPPLEETQYF.

The rearrangement joins TRBV7-2 to TRBJ2-3; lacking DNA, the TRBD2 call made by TCRdb goes unchecked. CDR1 SGHTA and CDR2 FQGNSA come from the germline V gene. The CDR3 contains 16 residues. Here the CDR3 reads CASRSPSGTNTDTQYF.

This sequence joins TRBV20-1 and TRBJ2-1; lacking DNA, the TRBD2 call made by TCRdb goes unchecked. Germline-derived CDR1 and CDR2 are DFQATT and SNEGSKA (reference sequence). The CDR3 is 16 amino acids. This chain's CDR3 is CSARDPGGPEYHEQFF.

The chain links TRBV27 to TRBJ2-7; TCRdb's D call, TRBD2, is unchecked because there is no DNA. Germline V gene sequence: CDR1 MNHEY, CDR2 SMNVEV (reference sequence). The CDR3 consists of 16 residues. The CDR3 loop is CASSPGTSGRSNEQYF.

V is TRBV29-1 and J is TRBJ1-4; TCRdb picks TRBD1, but there is no DNA to check that call. This CDR3 contains 11 residues. Germline V gives CDR1 SQVTM, CDR2 ANQGSEA. The CDR3 spells CSAGHPGGLFF.

V is TRBV5-1 and J is TRBJ1-6. Germline assignment: CDR1 SGHRS and CDR2 YFSETQ. The CDR3 consists of 15 residues. This CDR3 reads CASSLNGENNSPLHF.

The chain employs TRBV20-1 and TRBJ1-5; TCRdb selects TRBD1, and the lack of DNA leaves this call unchecked. This CDR3 is built from 14 residues. Germline assignment: CDR1 DFQATT and CDR2 SNEGSKA (reference sequence). CDR3: CSARPQGSNQPQHF.

The rearrangement joins TRBV5-5 to TRBJ1-2. This CDR3 spans 15 amino acids. Germline V gives CDR1 SGHKS, CDR2 YYEKEE (reference sequence). The CDR3: CASSLEGRPLSGYTF.

The chain employs TRBV12-3 or TRBV12-4 and TRBJ2-2; without DNA, the TCRdb call of TRBD2 cannot be checked. This CDR3 spans 15 amino acids. CDR3: CASSARTLLAGELFF.

The CDR3 reads CASSPRAGELHAFF. The V and J genes are TRBV5-6 and TRBJ1-1; TCRdb calls TRBD1, which cannot be checked without DNA. The CDR3 consists of 14 residues. Germline CDR1 SGHDT, CDR2 YYEEEE.

The gene calls are TRBV10-1 and TRBJ2-1; TCRdb lists TRBD1, though no DNA is available to test this call. Germline lookup yields CDR1 WNHNN and CDR2 SYGVQD (reference sequence). This CDR3 region has 16 residues. CDR3 region: CASSESARVGENEQFF.

CDR3 residues: CSVEYQDAFNEQFF. This chain links TRBV29-1 with TRBJ2-1. The CDR3 covers 14 residues. Germline CDR1 reads SQVTM; CDR2 reads ANQGSEA.

This sequence joins TRBV7-6 and TRBJ1-1; the TRBD1 assignment by TCRdb is unverifiable without DNA. The CDR3 extends over 16 amino acids. Per germline, CDR1 SGHVS and CDR2 FNYEAQ. CDR3 loop: CASSLEGGLKNTEAFF.

This sequence joins TRBV10-3 and TRBJ2-7. CDR1 and CDR2 from the germline V gene are ENHRY and SYGVKD. The length of the CDR3 is 11 residues. The CDR3 reads CAISPGDEQYF.

The chain is built from TRBV5-5 and TRBJ2-1; TCRdb picks TRBD1, but there is no DNA to check that call. Looked up from germline, CDR1 is SGHKS and CDR2 is YYEKEE (reference sequence). The CDR3 runs to 14 residues. CDR3 in amino acids: CASSTTGASNEQFF.